This is a list of T cell receptor beta chains from one sample in a study of cytomegalovirus exposure and HLA in healthy donors. TCRdb keeps only in-frame clones here, not all; method: immunoSEQ multiplex PCR. The table has about 98,000 clones, under 85% seen once. The sample consisted of PBMCs. The receptors were gathered from a female donor in good health and CMV-seropositive. Each CDR3 is given with its conserved first and last residue. D genes are given only for firm matches. Expanded clones are given a class, and other clones once, few, many or no size at all.

CASSLDRGYEQYF TGTGCCAGCAGCTTAGACAGGGGGTACGAGCAGTACTTC NA TRBD1 TRBJ2-7 TRBV7-2
CSSSFRGNTIYF TGTTCCAGCAGCTTTCGGGGAAACACCATATATTTT NA NA TRBJ1-3 TRBV7-9
CASRRGDRDQFF TGTGCCAGCAGGCGGGGGGACCGGGATCAGTTCTTC NA TRBD2 TRBJ2-1 TRBV27
CASSLPGQSSYEQYF TGCGCCAGCAGCTTACCGGGACAGAGCTCCTACGAGCAGTACTTC NA TRBD1 TRBJ2-7 TRBV5-1
CASSSSNMNTEAFF TGCGCCAGCAGCTCTTCAAACATGAACACTGAAGCTTTCTTT NA NA TRBJ1-1 TRBV5-1
CASCEQETQYF TGTGCCAGTTGCGAACAAGAGACCCAGTACTTC few NA TRBJ2-5 TRBV2
CASSRPVLAGGRDTQYF TGTGCCAGCAGCCGCCCGGTTCTAGCGGGAGGGAGAGATACGCAGTATTTT NA TRBD2 TRBJ2-3 TRBV7-9
CASSYRDSINEQFF TGCGCCAGCAGCTATAGGGACTCCATCAATGAGCAGTTCTTC NA NA TRBJ2-1 TRBV5-1
CASSISGSTGELFF TGTGCCAGTAGTATAAGTGGGAGCACCGGGGAGCTGTTTTTT NA NA TRBJ2-2 TRBV19
CASSVGWPSYNEQFF TGTGCCAGCAGCGTGGGTTGGCCTTCCTACAATGAGCAGTTCTTC NA NA TRBJ2-1 TRBV5-6
CASSPLTGENYGYTF TGTGCCAGCTCACCTCTGACAGGAGAAAACTATGGCTACACCTTC few NA TRBJ1-2 TRBV18
CATSRVGGGFPEAFF TGTGCCACCAGCAGAGTTGGGGGAGGATTCCCAGAAGCTTTCTTT NA NA TRBJ1-1 TRBV15
CAWNGARGNEQFF TGTGCCTGGAATGGGGCTAGGGGCAATGAGCAGTTCTTC NA NA TRBJ2-1 TRBV30
CAIMKQANTEAFF TGTGCCATCATGAAACAGGCGAACACTGAAGCTTTCTTT once NA TRBJ1-1 TRBV10-3
CASSVPGQEKLFF TGTGCCAGTAGTGTCCCGGGACAGGAAAAACTGTTTTTT NA TRBD1 TRBJ1-4 TRBV19
CASSSRGGGYTF TGTGCCAGCAGCTCGAGGGGGGGCGGCTACACCTTC NA NA TRBJ1-2 TRBV7-6
CASSSSSGRRYEQYF TGCGCCAGCAGCTCCTCTAGCGGGAGGCGATACGAGCAGTACTTC once TRBD2 TRBJ2-7 TRBV5-1
CASSDTSGGYNEQFF TGTGCCAGCAGTGACACTAGCGGGGGGTACAATGAGCAGTTCTTC few TRBD2 TRBJ2-1 TRBV6-4
CASSLLTADMNTEAFF TGTGCCAGCAGTTTATTGACCGCTGACATGAACACTGAAGCTTTCTTT few NA TRBJ1-1 TRBV27
CASSPDIYTGELFF TGTGCCAGCAGCCCAGACATCTACACCGGGGAGCTGTTTTTT once NA TRBJ2-2 TRBV5-6
CASSLVLGETQYF TGCGCCAGCAGCTTGGTTCTAGGAGAGACCCAGTACTTC NA NA TRBJ2-5 TRBV5-1
CATSMTWATNYGYTF TGTGCCACCAGCATGACGTGGGCAACTAACTATGGCTACACCTTC NA NA TRBJ1-2 TRBV15
CASSLMRGELFF TGTGCCAGCAGCTTAATGAGGGGGGAGCTGTTTTTT NA NA TRBJ2-2 TRBV7-2
CASSQYRGRGETQYF TGTGCCAGCAGCCAATACAGGGGGCGAGGAGAGACCCAGTACTTC NA TRBD1 TRBJ2-5 TRBV14
CASIMIGTGGCEQYF TGTGCCAGCATCATGATCGGGACAGGCGGATGCGAGCAGTACTTC NA TRBD1 TRBJ2-7 TRBV7-9
CASSRRPGQTYEQYF TGTGCCAGCAGTCGTCGACCGGGACAGACCTACGAGCAGTACTTC NA TRBD1 TRBJ2-7 TRBV6-5
CASSPLSGGKETQYF TGTGCCAGCTCACCACTCAGCGGAGGGAAAGAGACCCAGTACTTC NA NA TRBJ2-5 TRBV18
CASSLAGSGAGPEAFF TGTGCCAGCAGCTTAGCAGGTAGCGGGGCCGGGCCTGAAGCTTTCTTT NA NA TRBJ1-1 TRBV7-9
CASNPRTSGGSGELFF TGTGCCAGTAACCCTCGGACTAGCGGGGGGTCCGGGGAGCTGTTTTTT NA TRBD2 TRBJ2-2 TRBV19
CASSLDRGRIAGELFF TGTGCCAGCAGCTTAGACAGGGGGCGAATAGCCGGGGAGCTGTTTTTT NA TRBD1 TRBJ2-2 TRBV5-4
CASSAGEGRIEKLFF TGTGCCAGCAGTGCCGGGGAGGGAAGGATTGAAAAACTGTTTTTT once NA TRBJ1-4 TRBV6-1
CAIPGGVPYEQYF TGTGCCATCCCCGGGGGGGTTCCCTACGAGCAGTACTTC NA TRBD2 TRBJ2-7 TRBV2
CASSQGGFAGSYEQYF TGCGCCAGCAGCCAAGGTGGATTCGCGGGTTCCTACGAGCAGTACTTC once NA TRBJ2-7 TRBV4-1
CASETSGFTDTQYF TGTGCCAGCGAGACTAGCGGATTCACAGATACGCAGTATTTT NA TRBD2 TRBJ2-3 TRBV2
CASSLGPTTGPHEQYF TGTGCCAGCAGCTTAGGGCCGACGACAGGGCCCCACGAGCAGTACTTC NA TRBD1 TRBJ2-7 TRBV7-2
CASSPSSYNEQFF TGTGCCAGCAGCCCGTCCTCCTACAATGAGCAGTTCTTC NA NA TRBJ2-1 TRBV11-3
CAWKVAGRRVHEQFF TGTGCCTGGAAAGTAGCGGGACGCAGAGTGCATGAGCAGTTCTTC once TRBD2 TRBJ2-1 TRBV30
CASSPTVTGELFF TGTGCCAGCAGCCCGACAGTGACCGGGGAGCTGTTTTTT NA NA TRBJ2-2 TRBV5-4
CASSSPRQGGFQYF TGTGCCAGCAGCTCTCCGAGACAGGGCGGATTTCAGTACTTC once TRBD1 TRBJ2-7 TRBV11-3
CATRQGSQPQHF TGTGCCACCCGACAGGGTAGTCAGCCCCAGCATTTT NA TRBD1 TRBJ1-5 TRBV27
CASSSRTGVTDTQYF TGTGCCAGCAGTTCACGGACAGGGGTCACAGATACGCAGTATTTT NA TRBD1 TRBJ2-3 TRBV6-5
CASSGTPRTGASGSGANEQFF TGTGCCAGCAGCGGCACCCCGAGGACAGGGGCTAGCGGGAGTGGGGCCAATGAGCAGTTCTTC NA NA TRBJ2-1 TRBV9
CASSLGTYNEQFF TGCGCCAGCAGCTTGGGAACTTACAATGAGCAGTTCTTC NA NA TRBJ2-1 TRBV5-1
CASSDRVTNTEAFF TGTGCCAGCAGCGACAGGGTAACGAACACTGAAGCTTTCTTT NA TRBD1 TRBJ1-1 TRBV28
CSSSLVGQSYEQYF TGTTCCAGCAGCTTAGTAGGACAGTCCTACGAGCAGTACTTC NA NA TRBJ2-7 TRBV7-9
CAWSVGTGGLETQYF TGTGCCTGGAGTGTCGGTACAGGGGGCCTAGAGACCCAGTACTTC NA TRBD1 TRBJ2-5 TRBV30
CASSLNPPLFLTLTSGYEQYF TGTGCCAGCAGTTTAAATCCCCCCCTTTTCCTCACTCTGACTAGCGGATACGAGCAGTACTTC NA TRBD2 TRBJ2-7 TRBV27